The 18 T cell receptor beta chains listed next were all sequenced from one sample in a study of blood T cell repertoires in COVID-19. Measured with immunoSEQ multiplex PCR; TCRdb has only the in-frame clones, and not every one. The sample shows 270,000 or so clones, more than 65% of them seen only once. The sequenced sample was PBMCs or T cells enriched from blood (not recorded which). The receptors shown here come from a man in his fifties or sixties who had recovered from COVID-19.

CDR3 amino acids: CSVELAGETQYF. The CDR3 DNA reads TGCAGCGTTGAATTAGCCGGGGAGACCCAGTACTTC. The rearrangement joins TRBV29-1 to TRBJ2-5; no firm D call. The CDR3 consists of 12 residues. Germline values: CDR1 SQVTM, CDR2 ANQGSEA. V lost 2 bases, J lost 5 bases, and 9 bases lay in between.

The chain has TRBV12-5 and TRBJ1-3; D is ambiguous. V lost 7 bases and J lost 0, with 10 bases in between. This CDR3 region has 14 residues. Germline CDR1 and CDR2: LGHNT and FRNRAP. The CDR3: CASVGRFSGNTIYF. CDR3 nucleotides: TGTGCTAGTGTTGGGAGGTTCTCTGGAAACACCATATATTTT.

This chain joins TRBV28 and TRBJ1-1, with a tentative D call TRBD1 (5 bases). V gave up 3 bases and J gave up 4 bases, with 15 bases separating them. CDR1 and CDR2 (germline): MDHEN, SYDVKM. There are 15 residues in the CDR3. The CDR3 nucleotides are TGTGCCAGCAGTTTGGCACTACAGGTGGTCACTGAAGCTTTCTTT. This encodes CASSLALQVVTEAFF.

This clone occurred once. The rearrangement uses TRBV27 and TRBJ1-2, with 9 bases identical to TRBD1. This CDR3 contains 17 residues. V shed 3 bases, J shed 4 bases, and the junction held 12 bases outside the gene matches. Germline V lookup: CDR1 MNHEY, CDR2 SMNVEV (reference sequence). CDR3 sequence: CASSFRGQGAFGYGYTF. CDR3 coding DNA: TGTGCCAGCAGTTTTCGGGGACAGGGCGCCTTTGGCTATGGCTACACCTTC.

The chain recombines TRBV11-1 with TRBJ2-7, with 8 bases fitting TRBD1. V gave up 1 base and J gave up 7 bases; unmatched junction bases: 6. CDR3 length: 14 residues. Germline CDR1 is SGHAT and CDR2 is FQDESV (reference sequence). The CDR3 DNA is TGTGCCAGCAGCTTAGGCGGGACAGGACGGGAGCAGTACTTC. Translating it yields CASSLGGTGREQYF.

This chain links TRBV19 with TRBJ1-6, with D maybe TRBD1 (5 bases). The CDR3 is 14 residues long. V lost 3 bases, J lost 7 bases, and 10 bases lay in between. CDR1 is LNHDA, CDR2 SQIVND, per germline (reference sequence). CDR3 sequence: CASSMPGLNSPLHF. The CDR3 nucleotides are TGTGCCAGTAGTATGCCAGGGTTGAATTCACCCCTCCACTTT.

Remarks on this clone: An end of the junction does not agree with germline; a read error may underlie this. Different DNA sequences within this sample yield the same CDR3. The chain joins TRBV11-2 to TRBJ1-3; D uncertain. The CDR3 is made up of 14 amino acids. Germline CDR1 SGHAT, CDR2 FQNNGV. CDR3 amino acids: CASSPLRTGNTIYF. CDR3 sequence (DNA): TGCGCCAGCAGCCCACTACGGACGGGGAACACCATATATTTT. The variable domain in full, with the rest retrieved from reference TRBV11-2 and TRBJ1-3, is EAGVAQSPRYKIIEKRQSVAFWCNPISGHATLYWYQQILGQGPKLLIQFQNNGVVDDSQLPKDRFSAERLKGVDSTLKIQPAKLEDSAVYLCASSPLRTGNTIYFGEGSWLTVV.

The V and J genes are TRBV2 and TRBJ1-2, with D perhaps TRBD1 (6 bases). Looked up from germline, CDR1 is SNHLY and CDR2 is FYNNEI. The germline V and J ends were trimmed by 4 bases and 2 bases, with 11 bases remaining between them. CDR3 length: 14 amino acids. This CDR3 is CASSVTGQNYGYTF. CDR3 bases: TGTGCCAGCAGTGTAACAGGGCAAAACTATGGCTACACCTTC.

This clone has only one observation. The chain recombines TRBV30 with TRBJ2-7; TRBD1 might be the D (5 bases). The germline V gene encodes CDR1 GTSNPN and CDR2 SVGIG (reference sequence). The ends were cut back, 4 bases at V and 2 bases at J, with 9 bases in the middle. CDR3 length: 12 amino acids. The DNA of the CDR3 is TGTGCCTGGAACAGGCGAACCTACGAGCAGTACTTC. Translated: CAWNRRTYEQYF. The variable domain in full, with the rest retrieved from reference TRBV30 and TRBJ2-7, is SQTIHQWPATLVQPVGSPLSLECTVEGTSNPNLYWYRQAAGRGLQLLFYSVGIGQISSEVPQNLSASRPQDRQFILSSKKLLLSDSGFYLCAWNRRTYEQYFGPGTRLTVT.

The sample holds one count of this clone. The chain combines TRBV19 with TRBJ1-1, with D possibly TRBD1 on 5 matching bases. V lost 4 bases, J lost 12 bases, and 12 bases lay in between. The germline V gene encodes CDR1 LNHDA and CDR2 SQIVND (reference sequence). The CDR3 has 11 residues. CDR3 protein: CASSTRGVPFF. The CDR3 DNA sequence: TGTGCCAGTAGTACCCGGGGGGTGCCTTTCTTT.

This sequence joins TRBV5-6 and TRBJ2-2; a weak D match, TRBD2 (7 bases). Germline values: CDR1 SGHDT, CDR2 YYEEEE. The V gene lost 4 bases and the J gene lost 0 bases, with 16 bases spanning the gap. The CDR3 is 17 amino acids. The CDR3 DNA follows: TGTGCCAGCAGCCACGGAGGGGGGGCCCCGAACACCGGGGAGCTGTTTTTT. As protein: CASSHGGGAPNTGELFF.

The chain employs TRBV27 and TRBJ1-1, with 11 nucleotides matching TRBD1. Germline CDR1 is MNHEY and CDR2 is SMNVEV (reference sequence). This CDR3 comprises 15 residues. J lost 1 base, V lost 9 bases, and 7 bases had no gene match. CDR3 DNA sequence: TGTGCCAGTAGGACAGGGGGCTCATGGAACACTGAAGCTTTCTTT. Protein sequence: CASRTGGSWNTEAFF.

The chain joins TRBV25-1 to TRBJ2-1, with TRBD1 identical over 12 bases. This CDR3 is 16 amino acids long. Per the germline V gene, CDR1 is MGHDK and CDR2 is SYGVNS. Unmatched junction bases numbered 5, after V lost 1 base and J lost 7 bases. The CDR3 reads CASSELGTGGRNEQFF. The CDR3 bases are TGTGCCAGCAGTGAATTGGGGACAGGGGGCCGAAATGAGCAGTTCTTC.

CDR3 DNA: TGTGCCAGCAGCGTAACCCTCGGAGGGGGGGCCAACGTCCTGACTTTC. It encodes CASSVTLGGGANVLTF. The J gene is TRBJ2-6, the V gene TRBV9, with a weak D call TRBD2 (6 bases). With 1 base removed from V and 4 bases from J, the gap between germline ends came to 12 bases. Germline CDR1 reads SGDLS; CDR2 reads YYNGEE. The CDR3 covers 16 residues.

This sequence joins TRBV18 and TRBJ2-5; D is perhaps TRBD2 (7 bases). The CDR3 consists of 15 residues. V was shortened by 2 bases and J by 3 bases, with 13 bases between the two germline ends. Germline values: CDR1 KGHSH, CDR2 LQKENI. In DNA, the CDR3 is TGTGCCAGCTCACCAAGGGGGGGGGTCAAAGAGACCCAGTACTTC. This codes for CASSPRGGVKETQYF.

The rearrangement links TRBV5-5 to TRBJ1-1, with D maybe TRBD1 (5 bases). From germline, CDR1 is SGHKS and CDR2 YYEKEE (reference sequence). This CDR3 contains 14 residues. The V end lost 1 base, the J end lost 5 bases, and 12 bases lay between the germline ends. As DNA, the CDR3 is TGTGCCAGCAGCTTGCCACCCAGGGTAACTGAAGCTTTCTTT. This sequence encodes CASSLPPRVTEAFF.

The rearrangement uses TRBV29-1 and TRBJ2-4; weak D call: TRBD1 (6 bases). V dropped 7 bases and J dropped 8 bases, with 18 bases sitting between them. The germline V gene encodes CDR1 SQVTM and CDR2 ANQGSEA. The length of the CDR3 is 13 residues. The CDR3 nucleotides read TGCAGCGCTGGGGGACAAGGTTTGGACATTCAGTACTTC. It yields the protein CSAGGQGLDIQYF.

The rearrangement joins TRBV18 to TRBJ1-2; D is unclear. The CDR3 consists of 12 residues. V gave up 3 bases and J gave up 7 bases, with 9 bases separating them. In germline, CDR1 is KGHSH, CDR2 LQKENI. The CDR3 nucleotides are TGTGCCAGCTCACCCGGGTTCCGTGGCTACACCTTC. Translated: CASSPGFRGYTF.